This entry features one T cell receptor (beta chain) sequence. Its antigen has not been determined. Per-nucleotide qualities are absent, and no much larger clonotype sits a single base away. The CDR3 starts with the cysteine, ends with the phenylalanine, and has 14 residues. This entry keeps only the CDR3 DNA: 42 bases, framed from base 1. CDR1 and CDR2 are read off the germline V gene (reference sequence) as SGHKS and YYEKEE. V is trimmed back by 2 bases and J by 5 bases, and the junction contains 6 bases that no gene match accounts for. The collaborating institutions used their own protocols to collect whole blood in K2EDTA tubes. Collaborator samples were shipped for TCRbeta analysis as frozen whole blood, isolated PBMCs, or DNA extracted from either sample type. The data are from a study of blood T cell repertoires in COVID-19 (dated by TCRdb to 2020 to 2021). As for the study more broadly: Samples covering the acute and convalescent phases of COVID-19 were provided by collaborators in the United States, Italy and Spain. Samples came from the ongoing ImmuneRACE study (first 160 participants) plus 1,254 subjects from 6 global collaborators. The dataset comprised deeply sampled blood TCRbeta repertoires from subjects exposed to, actively infected with, or recovered from COVID-19. The prospective study material was composed of cDNA or gDNA derived from T cells, B-cell-depleted T cells, or PBMCs. A freely available public database, intended as a resource for researchers studying the immune response to SARS-CoV-2, is where the repertoires were released. Where available, HLA class I and class II types were taken from metadata supplied by the sample provider and were not determined by assay-based typing. The sample metadata nearly always contained a de-identified subject ID, COVID-19 status, age in years and sex. Overall study results and their limits: How much clinical and demographic metadata was included differed by source and by participant, and the metadata was provided uncurated.

The immunoSEQ Assay, a bias-controlled multiplex PCR, was used to amplify TCRbeta CDR3 regions from genomic DNA. The original methods were these. The number of nucleated cells in each sample was estimated from the amplification of reference gene primers within the assay. To quantify the absolute abundance of each unique TCRbeta CDR3 rearrangement, sequence reads were collapsed and filtered. Productive Simpson clonality was computed per sample as the square root of Simpson's diversity index over productive rearrangements. Sourced from immuneACCESS, this table was stored by TCRdb with only in-frame sequences that have V and J called. A share of the clones is absent; for the studies checked, an unresolved V gene accounts for under half, and the remainder has no known explanation. V, J and clone size derive from that table, while D and trimming were established from the DNA sequence. The sample records approximately 250,000 clones, roughly 81% of which are singletons. The ten largest clones represent around 0.98% of the sample.

The clonotype was recovered from a man in his forties with acute or convalescent COVID-19. Rearrangement joined TRBV5-5 to TRBJ1-2; TRBD1 lines up with 7 middle nucleotides. The material sequenced was peripheral blood. The sequence in DNA is TGTGCCAGCAGCTTCACAGGGGATATTTATGGCTACACCTTC. Translated, this is CASSFTGDIYGYTF.